This TCR beta chain was profiled in a study of siplizumab effects on memory and regulatory T cells. The data were produced by immunoSEQ multiplex PCR, yet TCRdb's version contains in-frame clones alone and is incomplete. The sample includes around 100,000 clones, approximately 92% of them seen just once. The CDR3 contains 19 residues. V was clipped by 3 bases and J by 3 bases; unmatched bases: 14. The V gene's germline CDR1 is LNHNV and CDR2 YYDKDF (reference sequence). The receptor comes from a human donor in good health. What was sequenced was CD4+ T cells sorted from blood. V gene TRBV15 combines with J gene TRBJ2-3; the match to TRBD2 covers 11 bases. DNA for the CDR3: TGTGCCACCAGCAGTTTATCTGTAGCGGGGGGGCTTTTAACAGATACGCAGTATTTT. It yields the protein CATSSLSVAGGLLTDTQYF.